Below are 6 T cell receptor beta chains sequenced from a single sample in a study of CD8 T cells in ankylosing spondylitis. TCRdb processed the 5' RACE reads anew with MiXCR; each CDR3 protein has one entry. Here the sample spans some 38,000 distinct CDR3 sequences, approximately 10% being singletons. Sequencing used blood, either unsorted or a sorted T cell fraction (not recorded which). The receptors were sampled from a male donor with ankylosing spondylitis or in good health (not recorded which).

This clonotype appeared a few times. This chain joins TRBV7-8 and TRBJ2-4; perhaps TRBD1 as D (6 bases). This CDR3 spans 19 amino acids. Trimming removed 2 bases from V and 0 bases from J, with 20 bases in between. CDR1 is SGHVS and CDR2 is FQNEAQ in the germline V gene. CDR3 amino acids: CASSLKGGGRGVAKNIQYF. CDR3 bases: TGTGCCAGCAGCTTAAAAGGCGGCGGCAGGGGTGTAGCCAAAAACATTCAGTACTTC.

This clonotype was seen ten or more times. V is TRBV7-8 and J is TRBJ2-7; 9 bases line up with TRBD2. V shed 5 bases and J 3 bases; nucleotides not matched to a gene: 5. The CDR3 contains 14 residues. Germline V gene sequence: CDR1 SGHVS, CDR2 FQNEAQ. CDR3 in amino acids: CASSPRTSDYEQYF. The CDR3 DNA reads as TGTGCCAGCAGCCCGCGGACTAGCGACTACGAGCAGTACTTC.

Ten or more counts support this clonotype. CDR3 region: CSANVGLNSYNEQFF. Written as DNA, the CDR3 is TGCAGTGCTAATGTCGGCTTAAACTCCTACAATGAGCAGTTCTTC. The gene calls are TRBV20-1 and TRBJ2-1; D remains ambiguous. CDR3 length: 15 amino acids. Germline assignment: CDR1 DFQATT and CDR2 SNEGSKA (reference sequence). V was pared by 4 bases and J by 0 bases, with 13 bases between.

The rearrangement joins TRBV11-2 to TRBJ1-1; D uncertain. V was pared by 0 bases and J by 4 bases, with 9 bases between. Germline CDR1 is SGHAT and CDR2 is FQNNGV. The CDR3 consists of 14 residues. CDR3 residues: CASSLEGVGTEAFF. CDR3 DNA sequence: TGTGCCAGCAGCTTAGAGGGCGTTGGCACTGAAGCTTTCTTT.

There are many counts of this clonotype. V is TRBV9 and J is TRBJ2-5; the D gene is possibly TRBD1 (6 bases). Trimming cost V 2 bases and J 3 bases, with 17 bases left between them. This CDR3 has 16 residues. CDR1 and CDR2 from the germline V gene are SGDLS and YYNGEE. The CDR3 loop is CASSVNQGSGEETQYF. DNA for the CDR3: TGTGCCAGCAGCGTCAACCAGGGGAGCGGCGAAGAGACCCAGTACTTC.

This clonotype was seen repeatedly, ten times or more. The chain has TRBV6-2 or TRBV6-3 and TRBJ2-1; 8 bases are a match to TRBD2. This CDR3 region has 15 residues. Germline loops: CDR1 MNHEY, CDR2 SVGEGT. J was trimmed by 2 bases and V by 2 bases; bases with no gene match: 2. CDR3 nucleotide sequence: TGTGCCAGCAGTTACACGGGGGGGGCCTACAATGAGCAGTTCTTC. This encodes CASSYTGGAYNEQFF.